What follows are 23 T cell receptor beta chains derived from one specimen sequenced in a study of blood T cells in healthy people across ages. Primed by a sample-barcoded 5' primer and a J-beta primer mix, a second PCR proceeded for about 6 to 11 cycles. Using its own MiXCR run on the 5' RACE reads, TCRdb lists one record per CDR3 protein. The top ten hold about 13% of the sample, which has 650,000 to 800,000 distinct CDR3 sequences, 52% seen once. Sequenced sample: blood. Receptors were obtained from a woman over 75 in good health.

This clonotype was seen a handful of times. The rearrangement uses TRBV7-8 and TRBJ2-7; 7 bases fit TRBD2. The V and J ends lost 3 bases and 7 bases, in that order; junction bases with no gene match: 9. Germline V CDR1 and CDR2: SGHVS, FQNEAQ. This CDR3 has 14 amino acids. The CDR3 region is CASSLGGPYNEQYF. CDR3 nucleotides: TGTGCCAGCAGCTTGGGAGGGCCTTACAATGAGCAGTACTTC.

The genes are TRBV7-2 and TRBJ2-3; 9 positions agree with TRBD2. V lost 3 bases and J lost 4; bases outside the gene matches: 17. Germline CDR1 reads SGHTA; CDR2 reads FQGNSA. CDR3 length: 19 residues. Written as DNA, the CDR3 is TGTGCCAGCAGCTTCTTGGGGTCTGGGACTAGCTCTCTTCCAGATACGCAGTATTTT. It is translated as CASSFLGSGTSSLPDTQYF.

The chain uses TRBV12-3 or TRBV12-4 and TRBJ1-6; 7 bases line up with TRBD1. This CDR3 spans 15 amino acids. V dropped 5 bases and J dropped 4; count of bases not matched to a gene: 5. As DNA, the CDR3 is TGTGCCAGCAGTGCACGACAGGGTTATAATTCACCCCTCCACTTT. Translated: CASSARQGYNSPLHF.

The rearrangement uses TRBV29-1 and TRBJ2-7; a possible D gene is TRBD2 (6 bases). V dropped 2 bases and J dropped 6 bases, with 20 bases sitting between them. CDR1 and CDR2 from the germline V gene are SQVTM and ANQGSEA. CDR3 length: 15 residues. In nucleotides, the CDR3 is TGCAGCGTTGAAAGCGGAACGGGAGACCAACCCGAGCAGTACTTC. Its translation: CSVESGTGDQPEQYF.

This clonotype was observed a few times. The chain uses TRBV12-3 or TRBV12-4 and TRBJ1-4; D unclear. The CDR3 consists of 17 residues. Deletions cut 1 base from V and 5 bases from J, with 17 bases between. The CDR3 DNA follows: TGTGCCAGCAGTTTAGGTAGCTTTACTTTGAGGAATGAAAAACTGTTTTTT. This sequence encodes CASSLGSFTLRNEKLFF.

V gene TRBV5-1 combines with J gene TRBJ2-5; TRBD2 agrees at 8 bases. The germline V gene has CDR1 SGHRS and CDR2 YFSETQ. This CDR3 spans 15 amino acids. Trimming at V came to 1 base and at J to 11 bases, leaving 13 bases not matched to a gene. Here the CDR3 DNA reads TGCGCCAGCAGCTTGAGCGGGAGAACCCACAATGAGCAGTACTTC. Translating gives CASSLSGRTHNEQYF.

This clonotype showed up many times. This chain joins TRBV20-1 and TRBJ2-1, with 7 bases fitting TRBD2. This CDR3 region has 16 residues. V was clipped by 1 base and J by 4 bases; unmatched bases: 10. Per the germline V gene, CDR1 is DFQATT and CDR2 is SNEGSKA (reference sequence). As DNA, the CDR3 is TGCAGTGCTAGAGGGGGCTCAGCGGGAAGGTACAATGAGCAGTTCTTC. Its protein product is CSARGGSAGRYNEQFF.

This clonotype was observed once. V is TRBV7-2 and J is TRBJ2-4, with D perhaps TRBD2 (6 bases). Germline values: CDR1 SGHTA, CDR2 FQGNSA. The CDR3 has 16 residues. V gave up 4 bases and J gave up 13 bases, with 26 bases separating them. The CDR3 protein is CASSSYGGLGYNEQYF. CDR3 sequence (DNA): TGTGCCAGCAGCTCCTACGGGGGACTCGGATACAATGAGCAGTACTTC.

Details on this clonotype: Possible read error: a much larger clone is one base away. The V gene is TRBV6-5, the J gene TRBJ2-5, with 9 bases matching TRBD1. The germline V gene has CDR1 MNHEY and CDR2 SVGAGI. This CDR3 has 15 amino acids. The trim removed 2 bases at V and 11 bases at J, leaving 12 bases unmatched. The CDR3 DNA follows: TGTGCCAGCAGTTACCGACAGGGGGGTCCTTTTGAGCAGTACTTC. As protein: CASSYRQGGPFEQYF.

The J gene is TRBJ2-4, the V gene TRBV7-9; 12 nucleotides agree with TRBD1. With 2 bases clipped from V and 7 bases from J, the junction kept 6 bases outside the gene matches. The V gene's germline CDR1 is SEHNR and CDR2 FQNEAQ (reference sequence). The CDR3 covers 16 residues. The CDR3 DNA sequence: TGTGCCAGCAGCTTAAGCGGGACAGGGGGCTTGAACATTCAGTACTTC. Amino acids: CASSLSGTGGLNIQYF.

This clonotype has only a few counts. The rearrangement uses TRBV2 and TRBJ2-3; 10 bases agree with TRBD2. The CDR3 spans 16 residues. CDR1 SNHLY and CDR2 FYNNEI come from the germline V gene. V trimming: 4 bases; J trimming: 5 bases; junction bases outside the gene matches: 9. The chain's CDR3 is CASSGEAGGILDTQYF. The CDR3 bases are TGTGCCAGCAGTGGTGAAGCGGGGGGGATCCTAGATACGCAGTATTTT.

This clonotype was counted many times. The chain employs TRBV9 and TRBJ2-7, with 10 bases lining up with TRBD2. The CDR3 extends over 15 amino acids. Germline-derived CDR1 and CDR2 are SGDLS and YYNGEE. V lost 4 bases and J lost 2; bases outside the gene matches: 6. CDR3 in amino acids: CASSLTSGIAYEQYF. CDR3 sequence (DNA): TGTGCCAGCAGCCTCACTAGCGGGATTGCCTACGAGCAGTACTTC.

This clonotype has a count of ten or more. CDR3 nucleotides: TGTGCCAGCAGCCTCCCCGGGACTAGTTACAATGAGCAGTTCTTC. Translating gives CASSLPGTSYNEQFF. This chain joins TRBV3-1 and TRBJ2-1, with 8 bases that match TRBD2. The CDR3 is 15 residues long. Trimming at V came to 4 bases and at J to 4 bases, leaving 6 bases not matched to a gene. From germline, CDR1 is LGHDT and CDR2 YNNKEL (reference sequence).

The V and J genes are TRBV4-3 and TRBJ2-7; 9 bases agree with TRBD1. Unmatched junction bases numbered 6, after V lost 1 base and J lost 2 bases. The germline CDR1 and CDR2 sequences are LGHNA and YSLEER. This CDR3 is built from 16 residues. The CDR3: CASSQGLGTGTYEQYF. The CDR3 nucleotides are TGCGCCAGCAGCCAAGGGCTAGGGACAGGGACCTACGAGCAGTACTTC.

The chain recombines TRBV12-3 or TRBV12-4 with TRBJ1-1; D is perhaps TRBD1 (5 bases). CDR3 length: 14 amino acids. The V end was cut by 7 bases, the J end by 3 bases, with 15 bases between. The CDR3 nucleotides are TGTGCCAGCACTCTAGCCCAGGGTGACACTGAAGCTTTCTTT. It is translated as CASTLAQGDTEAFF.

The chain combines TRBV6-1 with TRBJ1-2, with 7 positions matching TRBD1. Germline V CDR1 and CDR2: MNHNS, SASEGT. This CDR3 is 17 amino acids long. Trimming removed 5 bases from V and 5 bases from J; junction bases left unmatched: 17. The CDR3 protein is CASSPIPGQPFRYGYTF. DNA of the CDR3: TGTGCCAGCAGTCCCATACCGGGACAGCCATTCCGTTATGGCTACACCTTC.

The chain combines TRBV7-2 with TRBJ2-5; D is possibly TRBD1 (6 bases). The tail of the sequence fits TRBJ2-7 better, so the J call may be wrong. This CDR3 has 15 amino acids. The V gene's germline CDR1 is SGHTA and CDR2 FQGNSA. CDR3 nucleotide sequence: TGTGCCAGCAGCTTAGATGGAGGACAGAGGCGCGAGCAGTACTTC. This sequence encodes CASSLDGGQRREQYF.

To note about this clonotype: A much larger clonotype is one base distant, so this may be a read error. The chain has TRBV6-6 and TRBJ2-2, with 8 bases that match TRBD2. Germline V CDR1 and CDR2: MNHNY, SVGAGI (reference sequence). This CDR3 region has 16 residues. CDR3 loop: CASSNPGLETPGGLFF. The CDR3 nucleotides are TGTGCCAGCAGTAATCCGGGACTAGAGACTCCCGGGGGGCTGTTTTTT.

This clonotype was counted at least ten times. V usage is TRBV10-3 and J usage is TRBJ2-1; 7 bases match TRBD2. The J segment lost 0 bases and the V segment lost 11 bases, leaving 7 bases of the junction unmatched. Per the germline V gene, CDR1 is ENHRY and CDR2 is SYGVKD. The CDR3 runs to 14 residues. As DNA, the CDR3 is TGTGCCTCGGGAGGAGCGAGCTCCTACAATGAGCAGTTCTTC. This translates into CASGGASSYNEQFF.

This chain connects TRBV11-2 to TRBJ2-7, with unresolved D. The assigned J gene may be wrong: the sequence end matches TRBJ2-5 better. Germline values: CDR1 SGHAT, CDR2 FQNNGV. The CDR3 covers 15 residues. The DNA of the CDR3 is TGTGCCAGCAGCTTAGGGCTAGACTCGAGAGTGACCCAGTACTTC. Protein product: CASSLGLDSRVTQYF.

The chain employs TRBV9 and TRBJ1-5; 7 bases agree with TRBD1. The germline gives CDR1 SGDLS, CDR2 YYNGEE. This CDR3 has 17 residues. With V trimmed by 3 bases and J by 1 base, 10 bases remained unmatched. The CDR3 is CASSGLVRRGSNQPQHF. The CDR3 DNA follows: TGTGCCAGCAGCGGACTCGTGCGCAGGGGGAGCAATCAGCCCCAGCATTTT.

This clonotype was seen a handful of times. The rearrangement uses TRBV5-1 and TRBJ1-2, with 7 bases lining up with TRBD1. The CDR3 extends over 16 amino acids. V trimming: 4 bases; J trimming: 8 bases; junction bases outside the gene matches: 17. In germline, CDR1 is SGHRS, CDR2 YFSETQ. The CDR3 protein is CASSPPGTAGLRGYTF. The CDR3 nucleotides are TGCGCCAGCAGCCCACCTGGGACAGCCGGTTTGAGGGGCTACACCTTC.

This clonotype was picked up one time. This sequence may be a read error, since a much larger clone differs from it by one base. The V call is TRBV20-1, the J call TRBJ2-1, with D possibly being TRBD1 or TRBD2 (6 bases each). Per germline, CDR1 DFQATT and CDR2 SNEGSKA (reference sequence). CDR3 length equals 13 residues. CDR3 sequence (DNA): TGCAGGGCACTAGGTCTAGGGGGGAATGAGCAGTTCTTC. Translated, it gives CRALGLGGNEQFF.